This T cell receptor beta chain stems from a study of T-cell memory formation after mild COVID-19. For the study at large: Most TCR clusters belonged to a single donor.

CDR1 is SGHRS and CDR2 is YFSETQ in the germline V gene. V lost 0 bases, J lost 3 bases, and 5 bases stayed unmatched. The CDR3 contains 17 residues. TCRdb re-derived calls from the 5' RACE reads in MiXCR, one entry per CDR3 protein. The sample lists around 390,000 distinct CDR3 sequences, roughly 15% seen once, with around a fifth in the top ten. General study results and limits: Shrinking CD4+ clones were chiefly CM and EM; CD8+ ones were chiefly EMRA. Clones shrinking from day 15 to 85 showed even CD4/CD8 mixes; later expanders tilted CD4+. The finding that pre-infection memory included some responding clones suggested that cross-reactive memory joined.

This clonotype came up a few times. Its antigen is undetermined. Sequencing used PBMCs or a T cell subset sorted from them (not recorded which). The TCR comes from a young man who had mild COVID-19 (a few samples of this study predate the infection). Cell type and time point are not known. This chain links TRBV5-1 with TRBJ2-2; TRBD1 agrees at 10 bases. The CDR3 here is CASSLAAGTGDTGELFF. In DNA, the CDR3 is TGCGCCAGCAGCTTGGCCGCGGGGACAGGGGACACCGGGGAGCTGTTTTTT.